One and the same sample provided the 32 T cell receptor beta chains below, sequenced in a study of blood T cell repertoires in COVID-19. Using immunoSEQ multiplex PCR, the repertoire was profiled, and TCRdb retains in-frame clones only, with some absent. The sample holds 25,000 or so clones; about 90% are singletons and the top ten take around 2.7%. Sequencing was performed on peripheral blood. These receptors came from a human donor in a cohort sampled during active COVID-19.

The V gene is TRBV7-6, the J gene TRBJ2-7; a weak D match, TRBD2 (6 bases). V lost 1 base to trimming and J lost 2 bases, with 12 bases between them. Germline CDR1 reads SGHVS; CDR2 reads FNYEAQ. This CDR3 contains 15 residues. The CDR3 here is CASSLGGGWAYEQYF. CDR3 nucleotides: TGTGCCAGCAGCTTAGGCGGAGGGTGGGCCTACGAGCAGTACTTC.

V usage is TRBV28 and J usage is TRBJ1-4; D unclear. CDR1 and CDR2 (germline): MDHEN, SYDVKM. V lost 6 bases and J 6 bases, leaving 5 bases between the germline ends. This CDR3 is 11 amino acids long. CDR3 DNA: TGTGCCAGCAGACTATATGAAAAACTGTTTTTT. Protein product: CASRLYEKLFF.

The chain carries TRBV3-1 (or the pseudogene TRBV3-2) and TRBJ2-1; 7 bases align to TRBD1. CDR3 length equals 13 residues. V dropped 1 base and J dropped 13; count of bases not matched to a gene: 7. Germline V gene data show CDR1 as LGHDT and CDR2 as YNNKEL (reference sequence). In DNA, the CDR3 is TGTGCCAGCAGCCAAGGAGTAGGGGGCGGACAGTTCTTC. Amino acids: CASSQGVGGGQFF.

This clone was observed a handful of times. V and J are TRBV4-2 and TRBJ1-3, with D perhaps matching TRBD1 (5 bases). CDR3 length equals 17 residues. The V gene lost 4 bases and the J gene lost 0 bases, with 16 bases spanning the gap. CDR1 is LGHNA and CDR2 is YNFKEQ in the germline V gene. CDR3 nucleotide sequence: TGTGCCAGCAGCCCCGGACTAAGGGGACGCTCTGGAAACACCATATATTTT. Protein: CASSPGLRGRSGNTIYF.

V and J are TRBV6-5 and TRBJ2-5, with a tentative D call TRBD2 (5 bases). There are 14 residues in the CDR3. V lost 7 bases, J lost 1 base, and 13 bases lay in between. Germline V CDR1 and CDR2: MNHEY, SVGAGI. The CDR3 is CASTLSAGQETQYF. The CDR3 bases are TGTGCCAGCACCCTGTCGGCGGGCCAAGAGACCCAGTACTTC.

The chain's CDR3 is CASSESSSGNTIYF. The CDR3 coding sequence is TGTGCCAGCAGTGAATCCAGTTCTGGAAACACCATATATTTT. The chain joins TRBV6-1 to TRBJ1-3; D is ambiguous. Germline CDR1 MNHNS, CDR2 SASEGT. This CDR3 has 14 amino acids. V was cut by 2 bases and J by 1 base, with 6 bases left in between.

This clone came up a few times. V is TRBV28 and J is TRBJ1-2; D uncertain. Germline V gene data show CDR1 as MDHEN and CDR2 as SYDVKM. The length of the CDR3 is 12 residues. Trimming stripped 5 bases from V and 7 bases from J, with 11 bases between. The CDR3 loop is CASSPSTSGYTF. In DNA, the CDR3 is TGTGCCAGCAGTCCGTCGACATCTGGCTACACCTTC.

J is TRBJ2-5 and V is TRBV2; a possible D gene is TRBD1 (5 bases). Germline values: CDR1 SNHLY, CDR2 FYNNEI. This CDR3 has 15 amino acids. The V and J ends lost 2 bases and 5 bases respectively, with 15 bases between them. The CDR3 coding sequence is TGTGCCAGCAGTGAACTGGGCCTAGGGGTGGAGACCCAGTACTTC. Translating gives CASSELGLGVETQYF. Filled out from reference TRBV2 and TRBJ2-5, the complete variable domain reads EPEVTQTPSHQVTQMGQEVILRCVPISNHLYFYWYRQILGQKVEFLVSFYNNEISEKSEIFDDQFSVERPDGSNFTLKIRSTKLEDSAMYFCASSELGLGVETQYFGPGTRLLVL.

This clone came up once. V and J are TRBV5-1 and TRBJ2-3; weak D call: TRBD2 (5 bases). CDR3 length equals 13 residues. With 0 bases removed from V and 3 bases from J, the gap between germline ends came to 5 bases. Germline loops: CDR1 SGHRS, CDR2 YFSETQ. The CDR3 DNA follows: TGCGCCAGCAGCTTGGGAGGGACAGATACGCAGTATTTT. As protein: CASSLGGTDTQYF. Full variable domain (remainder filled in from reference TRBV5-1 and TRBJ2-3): KAGVTQTPRYLIKTRGQQVTLSCSPISGHRSVSWYQQTPGQGLQFLFEYFSETQRNKGNFPGRFSGRQFSNSRSEMNVSTLELGDSALYLCASSLGGTDTQYFGPGTRLTVL.

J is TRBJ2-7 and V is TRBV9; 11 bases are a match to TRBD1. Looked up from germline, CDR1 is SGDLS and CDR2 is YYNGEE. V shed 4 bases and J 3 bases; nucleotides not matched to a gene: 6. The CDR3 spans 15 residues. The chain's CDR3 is CASSPWTGGLYEQYF. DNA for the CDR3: TGTGCCAGCAGCCCTTGGACAGGGGGCCTCTACGAGCAGTACTTC.

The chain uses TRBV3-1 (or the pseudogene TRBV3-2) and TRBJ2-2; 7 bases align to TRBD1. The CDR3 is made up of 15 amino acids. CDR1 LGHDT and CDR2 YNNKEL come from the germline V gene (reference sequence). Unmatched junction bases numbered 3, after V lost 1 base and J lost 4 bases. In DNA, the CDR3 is TGTGCCAGCAGCCAAGCTCGACAGGGCACCGGGGAGCTGTTTTTT. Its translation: CASSQARQGTGELFF.

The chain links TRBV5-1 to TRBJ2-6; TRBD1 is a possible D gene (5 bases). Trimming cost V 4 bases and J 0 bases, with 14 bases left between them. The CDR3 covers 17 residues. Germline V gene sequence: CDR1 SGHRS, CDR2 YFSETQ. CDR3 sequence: CASSPLSTGSGANVLTF. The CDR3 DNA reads TGCGCCAGCAGCCCTCTTAGTACAGGCTCTGGGGCCAACGTCCTGACTTTC.

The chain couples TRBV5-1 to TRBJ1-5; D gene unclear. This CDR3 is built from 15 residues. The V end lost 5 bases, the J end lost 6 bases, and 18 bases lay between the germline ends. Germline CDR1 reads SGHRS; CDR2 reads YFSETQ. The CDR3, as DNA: TGCGCCAGCAGACCGTCTTTAGACATAGGTCAGCCCCAGCATTTT. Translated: CASRPSLDIGQPQHF.

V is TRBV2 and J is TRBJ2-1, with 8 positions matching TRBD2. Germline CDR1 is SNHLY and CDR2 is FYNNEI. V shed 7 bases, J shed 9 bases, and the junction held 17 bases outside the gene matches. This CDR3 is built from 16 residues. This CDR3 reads CASTAPLAGGPFEQFF. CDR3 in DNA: TGTGCCAGCACAGCTCCCCTAGCGGGCGGGCCATTTGAGCAGTTCTTC.

The CDR3 region has the DNA TGTGCCAGCAGCTTGTATTCAGGGGCACCCTACGAGCAGTACTTC. Encoded protein: CASSLYSGAPYEQYF. The chain is built from TRBV5-6 and TRBJ2-7; TRBD1 might be the D (6 bases). This CDR3 comprises 15 residues. The V and J ends lost 1 base and 2 bases respectively, with 13 bases between them. Germline CDR1 reads SGHDT; CDR2 reads YYEEEE.

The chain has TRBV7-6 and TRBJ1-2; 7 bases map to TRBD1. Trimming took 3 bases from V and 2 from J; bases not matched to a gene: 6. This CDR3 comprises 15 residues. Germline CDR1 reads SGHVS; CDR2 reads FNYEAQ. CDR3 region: CASSFQTGMNYGYTF. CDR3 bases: TGTGCCAGCAGCTTTCAGACAGGGATGAACTATGGCTACACCTTC.

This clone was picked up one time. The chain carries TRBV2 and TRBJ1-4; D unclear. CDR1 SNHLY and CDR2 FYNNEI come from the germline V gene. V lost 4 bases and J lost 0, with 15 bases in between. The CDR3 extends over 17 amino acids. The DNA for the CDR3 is TGTGCCAGCAGTGGCCCGACTGAGATTGCAACTAATGAAAAACTGTTTTTT. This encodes CASSGPTEIATNEKLFF. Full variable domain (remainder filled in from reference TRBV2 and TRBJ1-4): EPEVTQTPSHQVTQMGQEVILRCVPISNHLYFYWYRQILGQKVEFLVSFYNNEISEKSEIFDDQFSVERPDGSNFTLKIRSTKLEDSAMYFCASSGPTEIATNEKLFFGSGTQLSVL.

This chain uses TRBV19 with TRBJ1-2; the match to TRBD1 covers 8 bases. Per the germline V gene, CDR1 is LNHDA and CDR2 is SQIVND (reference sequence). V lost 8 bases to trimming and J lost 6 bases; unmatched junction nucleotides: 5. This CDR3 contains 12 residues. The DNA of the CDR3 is TGTGCCAGTTTGCAGGGGGCGCATGGCTACACCTTC. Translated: CASLQGAHGYTF.

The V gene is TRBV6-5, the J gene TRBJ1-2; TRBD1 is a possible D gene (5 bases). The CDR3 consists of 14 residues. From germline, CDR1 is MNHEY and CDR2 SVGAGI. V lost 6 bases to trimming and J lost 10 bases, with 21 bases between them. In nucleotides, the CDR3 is TGTGCCAGCAGCCCAACTACAGGATCTCGGGTCTACACCTTC. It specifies CASSPTTGSRVYTF.

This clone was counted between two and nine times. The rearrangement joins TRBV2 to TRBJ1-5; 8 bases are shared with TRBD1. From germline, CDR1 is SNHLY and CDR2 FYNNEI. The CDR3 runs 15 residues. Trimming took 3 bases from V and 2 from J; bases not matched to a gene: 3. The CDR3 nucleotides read TGTGCCAGCAGTGATGAGACAGGGGGCAATCAGCCCCAGCATTTT. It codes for CASSDETGGNQPQHF.

The CDR3 region has the DNA TGTGCCAGCAGGGAGGCCGGGAGGGGGACCGGGGAGCTGTTTTTT. Its translation: CASREAGRGTGELFF. The rearrangement uses TRBV11-3 and TRBJ2-2; 8 nucleotides align to TRBD2. The CDR3 has 15 residues. Germline CDR1 reads SGHNT; CDR2 reads YENEEA. V shed 6 bases, J shed 5 bases, and the junction held 8 bases outside the gene matches.

CDR3 coding DNA: TGCGCCAGCAGCCTGGTTCGGGGGGGCCGCAACGAGCAGTACTTC. Encoded protein: CASSLVRGGRNEQYF. The V and J genes are TRBV5-1 and TRBJ2-7, with 8 positions matching TRBD2. The CDR3 consists of 15 residues. Per the germline V gene, CDR1 is SGHRS and CDR2 is YFSETQ. The junction had 11 bases not matched to a gene; V was cut back by 4 bases and J by 5 bases.

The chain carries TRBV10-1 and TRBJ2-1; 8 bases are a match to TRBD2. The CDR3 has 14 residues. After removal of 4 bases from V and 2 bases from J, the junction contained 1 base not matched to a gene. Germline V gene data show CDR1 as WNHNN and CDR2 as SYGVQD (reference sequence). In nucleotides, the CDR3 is TGCGCCAGCAGTGCTAGCGGGCCCTACAATGAGCAGTTCTTC. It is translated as CASSASGPYNEQFF.

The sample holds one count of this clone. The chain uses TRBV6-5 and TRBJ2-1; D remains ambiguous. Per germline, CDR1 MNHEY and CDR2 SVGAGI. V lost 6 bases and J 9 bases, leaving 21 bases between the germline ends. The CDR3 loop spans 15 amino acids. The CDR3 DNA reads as TGTGCCAGCAGCCCCATCCATACCCTAGGCAGTGAGCAGTTCTTC. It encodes CASSPIHTLGSEQFF.

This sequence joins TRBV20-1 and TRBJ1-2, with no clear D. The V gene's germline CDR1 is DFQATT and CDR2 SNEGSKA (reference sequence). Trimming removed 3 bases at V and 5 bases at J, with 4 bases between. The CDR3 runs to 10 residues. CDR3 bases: TGCAGTGCTAGTCGGTATGGCTACACCTTC. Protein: CSASRYGYTF.

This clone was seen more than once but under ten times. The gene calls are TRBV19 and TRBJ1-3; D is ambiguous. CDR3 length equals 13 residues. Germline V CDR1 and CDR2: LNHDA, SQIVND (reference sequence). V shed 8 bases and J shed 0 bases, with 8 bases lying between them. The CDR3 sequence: CASSDISGNTIYF. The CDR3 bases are TGTGCCAGTTCAGACATCTCTGGAAACACCATATATTTT.

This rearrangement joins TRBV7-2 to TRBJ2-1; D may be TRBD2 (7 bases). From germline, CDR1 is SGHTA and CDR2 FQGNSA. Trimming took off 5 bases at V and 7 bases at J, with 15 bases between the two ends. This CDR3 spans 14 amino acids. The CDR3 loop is CASSLGRGFNEQFF. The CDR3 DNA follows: TGTGCCAGCAGCCTGGGGAGGGGGTTTAATGAGCAGTTCTTC.

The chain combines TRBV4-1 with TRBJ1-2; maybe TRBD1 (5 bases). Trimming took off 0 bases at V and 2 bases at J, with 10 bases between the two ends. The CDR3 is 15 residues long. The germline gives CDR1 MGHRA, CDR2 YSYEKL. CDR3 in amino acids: CASSQDWAGNYGYTF. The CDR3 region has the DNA TGCGCCAGCAGCCAAGATTGGGCAGGGAACTATGGCTACACCTTC.

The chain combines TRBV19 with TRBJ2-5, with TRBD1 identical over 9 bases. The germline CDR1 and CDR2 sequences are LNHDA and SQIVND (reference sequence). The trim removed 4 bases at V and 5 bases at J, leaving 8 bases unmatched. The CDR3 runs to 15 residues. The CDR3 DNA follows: TGTGCCAGTAGTAATCCGAACAGGGGGCCGGAGACCCAGTACTTC. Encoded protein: CASSNPNRGPETQYF. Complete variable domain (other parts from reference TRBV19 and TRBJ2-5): DGGITQSPKYLFRKEGQNVTLSCEQNLNHDAMYWYRQDPGQGLRLIYYSQIVNDFQKGDIAEGYSVSREKKESFPLTVTSAQKNPTAFYLCASSNPNRGPETQYFGPGTRLLVL.

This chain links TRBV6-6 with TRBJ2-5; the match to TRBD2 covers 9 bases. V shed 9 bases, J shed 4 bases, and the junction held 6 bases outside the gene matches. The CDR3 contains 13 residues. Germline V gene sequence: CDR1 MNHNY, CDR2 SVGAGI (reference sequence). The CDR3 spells CASCERGAETQYF. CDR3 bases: TGTGCCAGTTGTGAGCGGGGGGCAGAGACCCAGTACTTC.

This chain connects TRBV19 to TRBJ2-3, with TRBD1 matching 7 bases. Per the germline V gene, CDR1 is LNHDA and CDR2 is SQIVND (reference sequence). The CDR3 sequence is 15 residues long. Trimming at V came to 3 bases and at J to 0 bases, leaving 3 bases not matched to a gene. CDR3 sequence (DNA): TGTGCCAGTAGTATGACAGGGACCAGCACAGATACGCAGTATTTT. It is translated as CASSMTGTSTDTQYF.

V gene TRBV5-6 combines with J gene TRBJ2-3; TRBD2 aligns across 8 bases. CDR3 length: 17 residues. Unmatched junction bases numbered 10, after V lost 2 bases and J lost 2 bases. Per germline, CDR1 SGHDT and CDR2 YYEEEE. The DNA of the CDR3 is TGTGCCAGCAGCTTACGGCGGATAGCGGGGACCACAGATACGCAGTATTTT. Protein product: CASSLRRIAGTTDTQYF.